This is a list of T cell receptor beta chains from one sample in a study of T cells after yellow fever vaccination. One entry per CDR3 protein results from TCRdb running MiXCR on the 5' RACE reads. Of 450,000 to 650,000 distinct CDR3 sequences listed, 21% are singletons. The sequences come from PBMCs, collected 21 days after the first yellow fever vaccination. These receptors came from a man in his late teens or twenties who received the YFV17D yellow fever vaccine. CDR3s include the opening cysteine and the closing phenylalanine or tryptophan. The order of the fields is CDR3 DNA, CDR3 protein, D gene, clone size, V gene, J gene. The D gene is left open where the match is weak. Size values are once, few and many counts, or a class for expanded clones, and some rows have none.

DNA: TGCAGTGCTAGAGCCCCGGCTAGGGATTCAGAGACCCAGTACTTC; CDR3: CSARAPARDSETQYF; D: .; size: .; V: TRBV20-1; J: TRBJ2-5
DNA: TGCAGTGCTAGAGATTCCGGGGGTGGTCAGCCCCAGCATTTT; CDR3: CSARDSGGGQPQHF; D: .; size: few; V: TRBV20-1; J: TRBJ1-5
DNA: TGTGCCAGCAAGGACCCGGGGAACACCGGGGAGCTGTTTTTT; CDR3: CASKDPGNTGELFF; D: .; size: few; V: TRBV6-2/TRBV6-3; J: TRBJ2-2
DNA: TGTGCCAGCAGTTTTGTCTTAGGGGGCTTTGACACCGGGGAGCTGTTTTTT; CDR3: CASSFVLGGFDTGELFF; D: TRBD1; size: few; V: TRBV12-3/TRBV12-4; J: TRBJ2-2
DNA: TGTGCCAGCAAACCCGGGGCCTCGAACACTGAAGCTTTCTTT; CDR3: CASKPGASNTEAFF; D: .; size: .; V: TRBV7-9; J: TRBJ1-1
DNA: TGCAGTGCTACCTCGACCAGCCGGGGAGATACGCAGTATTTT; CDR3: CSATSTSRGDTQYF; D: .; size: .; V: TRBV20-1; J: TRBJ2-3
DNA: TGTGCCAGCAGTTTAAAGCGGGGGAGCACAGATACGCAGTATTTT; CDR3: CASSLKRGSTDTQYF; D: TRBD2; size: .; V: TRBV5-4; J: TRBJ2-3
DNA: TGTGCCAGCAGCCATCCGTGGGACACTGAAGCTTTCTTT; CDR3: CASSHPWDTEAFF; D: .; size: few; V: TRBV14; J: TRBJ1-1
DNA: TGTGCCAGCAGCTTATCCACGGCCAATCAGCCCCAGCATTTT; CDR3: CASSLSTANQPQHF; D: .; size: .; V: TRBV7-9; J: TRBJ1-5
DNA: TGCGCCAGCAGCACCGGGACAGATAATTCACCCCTCCACTTT; CDR3: CASSTGTDNSPLHF; D: TRBD1; size: .; V: TRBV5-1; J: TRBJ1-6
DNA: TGCAGTGCTAGACTCGCCTCCGCCTTGGCAGGCCAGTTCTTC; CDR3: CSARLASALAGQFF; D: .; size: .; V: TRBV20-1; J: TRBJ2-1
DNA: TGTGCCAGCAGCAAGTACGGGGGGGCTTCCGGGGAGCTGTTTTTT; CDR3: CASSKYGGASGELFF; D: TRBD2; size: many; V: TRBV12-3/TRBV12-4; J: TRBJ2-2
DNA: TGTGCCAGCAGTTTCCCAGGGGCGGGTGAGCAGTTCTTC; CDR3: CASSFPGAGEQFF; D: .; size: .; V: TRBV27; J: TRBJ2-1
DNA: TGTGCCAGCAGGTCCGGGACAGGGTCACCCACTGAAGCTTTCTTT; CDR3: CASRSGTGSPTEAFF; D: TRBD1; size: .; V: TRBV6-1; J: TRBJ1-1
DNA: TGTGCCTCCCAGGGGGGGGAAAACACAGATACGCAGTATTTT; CDR3: CASQGGENTDTQYF; D: .; size: .; V: TRBV10-3; J: TRBJ2-3
DNA: TGTGCCACCAGTGACACTACAGGGGGCAAGAACTATGGCTACACCTTC; CDR3: CATSDTTGGKNYGYTF; D: TRBD1; size: .; V: TRBV24-1; J: TRBJ1-2
DNA: TGTGCCAGCAGCCTTAGCGGGGAGCAATACAATGAGCAGTTCTTC; CDR3: CASSLSGEQYNEQFF; D: TRBD2; size: .; V: TRBV11-2; J: TRBJ2-1
DNA: TGTGCTAGTGGTTTGTCCCGGGACAGGGGGCGAAGGAGAAACACTGAAGCTTTCTTT; CDR3: CASGLSRDRGRRRNTEAFF; D: TRBD1; size: .; V: TRBV12-5; J: TRBJ1-1
DNA: TGTGCCAGCAGCTTAGGCAGGGGACGGAACACTGAAGCTTTCTTT; CDR3: CASSLGRGRNTEAFF; D: .; size: .; V: TRBV11-2; J: TRBJ1-1
DNA: TGCGCCAGCAGCTTGGACAGGGTGGATTCTGGCTACACCTTC; CDR3: CASSLDRVDSGYTF; D: .; size: few; V: TRBV5-1; J: TRBJ1-2
DNA: TGTGCCAGCAGTCCCCCTACCTCCAAAGAGACCCAGTACTTC; CDR3: CASSPPTSKETQYF; D: .; size: few; V: TRBV12-3/TRBV12-4; J: TRBJ2-5
DNA: TGCAGTGCTAGAGCCGGGGGACAGGGGTTTAATTCACCCCTCCACTTT; CDR3: CSARAGGQGFNSPLHF; D: TRBD1; size: .; V: TRBV20-1; J: TRBJ1-6
DNA: TGTGCCAGCAGCCGAAGACAGGGACCCCCAGACTACGAGCAGTACTTC; CDR3: CASSRRQGPPDYEQYF; D: TRBD1; size: .; V: TRBV11-2; J: TRBJ2-7
DNA: TGCAGTGCTGACATTTCCTTAGCCAAAAACATTCAGTACTTC; CDR3: CSADISLAKNIQYF; D: .; size: .; V: TRBV20-1; J: TRBJ2-4
DNA: TGTGCCAGCAGCTTACACGTCGGGCGAACGAACACCGGGGAGCTGTTTTTT; CDR3: CASSLHVGRTNTGELFF; D: .; size: few; V: TRBV7-8; J: TRBJ2-2
DNA: TGTGCCAGCACTTCTACCTGGAAGACCCAGTACTTC; CDR3: CASTSTWKTQYF; D: .; size: .; V: TRBV6-2/TRBV6-3; J: TRBJ2-5
DNA: TGCAGCGTTGCCTACGGGGCTTGGGATCAGCCCCAGCATTTT; CDR3: CSVAYGAWDQPQHF; D: .; size: .; V: TRBV29-1; J: TRBJ1-5
DNA: TGTGCCAGCAGTTTTAGTGCAAGCACAGATACGCAGTATTTT; CDR3: CASSFSASTDTQYF; D: .; size: many; V: TRBV12-3/TRBV12-4; J: TRBJ2-3
DNA: TGTGCCAGCAGTTTAGGCCAGCTATACGCAGATACGCAGTATTTT; CDR3: CASSLGQLYADTQYF; D: .; size: few; V: TRBV12-3/TRBV12-4; J: TRBJ2-3
DNA: TGTGCCACCAGTGATGTCAGGGGCTTGGGCACCGGGGAGCTGTTTTTT; CDR3: CATSDVRGLGTGELFF; D: .; size: .; V: TRBV24-1; J: TRBJ2-2
DNA: TGTGCCAGCAGCCCAGGACTAGCGGGGATCACCGGGGAGCTGTTTTTT; CDR3: CASSPGLAGITGELFF; D: TRBD2; size: .; V: TRBV7-7; J: TRBJ2-2
DNA: TGCAGTGCTACCCGGTTGGGCCGAAATTCACCCCTCCACTTT; CDR3: CSATRLGRNSPLHF; D: .; size: .; V: TRBV20-1; J: TRBJ1-6
DNA: TGTGCCAGCAGCGTAGGAGAAAGCCTTTTTTACAATGAGCAGTTCTTC; CDR3: CASSVGESLFYNEQFF; D: .; size: few; V: TRBV9; J: TRBJ2-1
DNA: TGTGCCAGCAGCATCCAGGGCCAGCATCAGCCCCAGCATTTT; CDR3: CASSIQGQHQPQHF; D: .; size: .; V: TRBV7-9; J: TRBJ1-5
DNA: TGTGCCAGCAGCTGGGCGGGAACGGCCACAGATACGCAGTATTTT; CDR3: CASSWAGTATDTQYF; D: .; size: few; V: TRBV9; J: TRBJ2-3
DNA: TGTGCCAGCAGTTACTCGCCAGATCCAACCGGGGAGCTGTTTTTT; CDR3: CASSYSPDPTGELFF; D: .; size: .; V: TRBV6-2/TRBV6-3; J: TRBJ2-2
DNA: TGTGCCAGCAGTTTTATAGGGGAGACCCAGTACTTC; CDR3: CASSFIGETQYF; D: .; size: few; V: TRBV12-3/TRBV12-4; J: TRBJ2-5
DNA: TGCAGCGTGGCAGGTCGTGTCAGCGACAATGAGCAGTTCTTC; CDR3: CSVAGRVSDNEQFF; D: .; size: few; V: TRBV29-1; J: TRBJ2-1
DNA: TGTGCCAGCAGCGTATTCGGGGCTAGCACAGATACGCAGTATTTT; CDR3: CASSVFGASTDTQYF; D: .; size: .; V: TRBV9; J: TRBJ2-3
DNA: TGTGCCAGCAGCCCCCAAGCGGGGGGGCCAGGGACCCAGTACTTC; CDR3: CASSPQAGGPGTQYF; D: TRBD2; size: .; V: TRBV7-2; J: TRBJ2-5
DNA: TGTGCCAGCAGATCCGGGACTAGCGAGACCTACGAGCAGTACTTC; CDR3: CASRSGTSETYEQYF; D: TRBD2; size: few; V: TRBV6-2/TRBV6-3; J: TRBJ2-7
DNA: TGCGCCAGCAGCCAAGGACTAGCGGGGGCCCTCAATGAGCAGTTCTTC; CDR3: CASSQGLAGALNEQFF; D: TRBD2; size: few; V: TRBV4-3; J: TRBJ2-1
DNA: TGTGCCATCAGTGGGGGTGATGGTCAGCCCCAGCATTTT; CDR3: CAISGGDGQPQHF; D: .; size: few; V: TRBV10-3; J: TRBJ1-5
DNA: TGCGCCAGCAGCGCGGACAGGGGGAGTGAGACCCAGTACTTC; CDR3: CASSADRGSETQYF; D: TRBD1; size: few; V: TRBV5-1; J: TRBJ2-5
DNA: TGTGCCAGCAGTACCGAAACAGGGAGGAATTCACCCCTCCACTTT; CDR3: CASSTETGRNSPLHF; D: .; size: .; V: TRBV7-9; J: TRBJ1-6
DNA: TGTGCCAGCAGCCCCGGGCGGGGGAGAGGATCCTACAATGAGCAGTTCTTC; CDR3: CASSPGRGRGSYNEQFF; D: TRBD2; size: once; V: TRBV4-2; J: TRBJ2-1
DNA: TGCGCCAGCAGCCAAGCCGGGACAGGGGTCTCTGGGGCCAACGTCCTGACTTTC; CDR3: CASSQAGTGVSGANVLTF; D: TRBD1; size: .; V: TRBV4-3; J: TRBJ2-6
DNA: TGCGCCAGCAGCCAAGATTGGCCCGGGTCCTACGAGCAGTACTTC; CDR3: CASSQDWPGSYEQYF; D: .; size: .; V: TRBV4-1; J: TRBJ2-7
DNA: TGCGCCAGCACATACTCTGGGCTAGCGGATTACAATGAGCAGTTCTTC; CDR3: CASTYSGLADYNEQFF; D: TRBD2; size: .; V: TRBV5-1; J: TRBJ2-1
DNA: TGTGCCATCAGTGGACAGGGGCCCCATCAGCCCCAGCATTTT; CDR3: CAISGQGPHQPQHF; D: TRBD1; size: few; V: TRBV10-3; J: TRBJ1-5
DNA: TGTGCCAGCAGCTTAGAACAGGGCGGGAAAGACACCATATATTTT; CDR3: CASSLEQGGKDTIYF; D: .; size: .; V: TRBV7-9; J: TRBJ1-3
DNA: TGTGCCAGCCTCGGACTAGCGGGAGGAGGGGAGCTGTTTTTT; CDR3: CASLGLAGGGELFF; D: TRBD2; size: .; V: TRBV4-2; J: TRBJ2-2
DNA: TGTGCCACCAGTGACCCCCGGGGTTCTAGCACAGATACGCAGTATTTT; CDR3: CATSDPRGSSTDTQYF; D: .; size: .; V: TRBV24-1; J: TRBJ2-3